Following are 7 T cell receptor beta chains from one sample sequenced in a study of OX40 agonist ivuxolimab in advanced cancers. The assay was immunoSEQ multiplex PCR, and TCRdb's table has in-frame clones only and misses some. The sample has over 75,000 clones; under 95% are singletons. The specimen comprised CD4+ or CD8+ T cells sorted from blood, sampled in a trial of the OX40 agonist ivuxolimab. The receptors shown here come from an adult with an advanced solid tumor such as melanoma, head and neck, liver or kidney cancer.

The CDR3 coding sequence is TGTGCCAGCAGTACCGCCGGGACAGGGTCCTACGAGCAGTACTTC. Its translation is CASSTAGTGSYEQYF. The chain recombines TRBV27 with TRBJ2-7; TRBD1 matches at 9 bases. Germline trimming cut 5 bases from V and 1 base from J; bases unmatched to any gene: 6. Germline V gene data show CDR1 as MNHEY and CDR2 as SMNVEV (reference sequence). This CDR3 spans 15 amino acids.

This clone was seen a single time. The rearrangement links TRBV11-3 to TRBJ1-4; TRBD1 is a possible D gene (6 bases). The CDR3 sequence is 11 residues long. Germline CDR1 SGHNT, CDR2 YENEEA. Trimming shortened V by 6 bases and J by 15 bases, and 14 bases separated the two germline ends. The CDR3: CASSSPGQMFF. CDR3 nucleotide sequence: TGTGCCAGCAGTTCGCCCGGACAGATGTTTTTT.

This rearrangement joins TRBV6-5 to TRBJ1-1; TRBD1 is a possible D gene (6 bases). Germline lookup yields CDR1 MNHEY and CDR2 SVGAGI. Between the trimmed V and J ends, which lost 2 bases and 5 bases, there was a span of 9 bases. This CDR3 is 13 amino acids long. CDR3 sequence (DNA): TGTGCCAGCAGTTACGGGCAGGGGACTGAAGCTTTCTTT. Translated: CASSYGQGTEAFF.

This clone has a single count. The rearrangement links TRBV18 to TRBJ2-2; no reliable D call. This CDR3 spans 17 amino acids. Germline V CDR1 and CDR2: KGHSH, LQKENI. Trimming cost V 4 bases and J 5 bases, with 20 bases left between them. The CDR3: CASSQAHGLPRTGELFF. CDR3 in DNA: TGTGCCAGCTCACAGGCTCATGGCCTCCCGAGGACCGGGGAGCTGTTTTTT.

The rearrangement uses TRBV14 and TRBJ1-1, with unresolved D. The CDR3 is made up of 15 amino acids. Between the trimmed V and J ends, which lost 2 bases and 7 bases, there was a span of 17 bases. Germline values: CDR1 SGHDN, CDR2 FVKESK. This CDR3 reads CASSQLTTLVSEAFF. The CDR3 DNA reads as TGTGCCAGCAGCCAACTTACGACCTTAGTTAGTGAAGCTTTCTTT. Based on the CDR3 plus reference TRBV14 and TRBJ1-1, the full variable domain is EAGVTQFPSHSVIEKGQTVTLRCDPISGHDNLYWYRRVMGKEIKFLLHFVKESKQDESGMPNNRFLAERTGGTYSTLKVQPAELEDSGVYFCASSQLTTLVSEAFFGQGTRLTVV.

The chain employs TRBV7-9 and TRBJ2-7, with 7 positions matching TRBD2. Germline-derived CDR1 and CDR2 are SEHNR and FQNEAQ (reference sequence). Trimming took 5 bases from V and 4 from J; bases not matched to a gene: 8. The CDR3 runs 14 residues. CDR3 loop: CASSLPGGAYEQYF. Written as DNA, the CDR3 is TGTGCCAGCAGCCTACCGGGAGGAGCGTACGAGCAGTACTTC. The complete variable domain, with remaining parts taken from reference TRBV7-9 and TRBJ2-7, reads DTGVSQNPRHKITKRGQNVTFRCDPISEHNRLYWYRQTLGQGPEFLTYFQNEAQLEKSRLLSDRFSAERPKGSFSTLEIQRTEQGDSAMYLCASSLPGGAYEQYFGPGTRLTVT.

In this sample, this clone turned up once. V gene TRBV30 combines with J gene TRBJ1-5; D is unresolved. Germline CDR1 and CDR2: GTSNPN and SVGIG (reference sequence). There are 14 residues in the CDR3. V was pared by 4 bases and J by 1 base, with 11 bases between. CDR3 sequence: CAWTRVGSNQPQHF. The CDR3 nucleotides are TGTGCCTGGACCCGTGTTGGCAGCAATCAGCCCCAGCATTTT.